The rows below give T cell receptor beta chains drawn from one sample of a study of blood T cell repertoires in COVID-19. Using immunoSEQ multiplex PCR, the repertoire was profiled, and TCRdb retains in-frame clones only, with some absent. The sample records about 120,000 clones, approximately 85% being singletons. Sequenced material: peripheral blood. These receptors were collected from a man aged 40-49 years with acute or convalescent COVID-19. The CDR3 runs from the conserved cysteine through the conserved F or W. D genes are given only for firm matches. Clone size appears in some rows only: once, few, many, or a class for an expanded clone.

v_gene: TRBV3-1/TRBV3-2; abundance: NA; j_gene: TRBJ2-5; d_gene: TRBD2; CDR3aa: CASSQDREEGTWETQYF; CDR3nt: TGTGCCAGCAGCCAAGATCGGGAGGAGGGCACATGGGAGACCCAGTACTTC
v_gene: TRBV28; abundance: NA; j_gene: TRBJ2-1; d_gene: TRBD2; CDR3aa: CASSLWTSGRTDEQFF; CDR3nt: TGTGCCAGCAGTTTATGGACTAGCGGGAGGACGGATGAGCAGTTCTTC
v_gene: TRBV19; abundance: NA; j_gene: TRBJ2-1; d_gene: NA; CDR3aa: CASMKGNEQFF; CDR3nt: TGTGCCAGTATGAAGGGGAATGAGCAGTTCTTC
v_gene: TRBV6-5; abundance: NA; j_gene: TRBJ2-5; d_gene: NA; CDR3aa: CASSYSKGRSETQYF; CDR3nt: TGTGCCAGCAGTTACTCGAAAGGGAGGAGCGAGACCCAGTACTTC
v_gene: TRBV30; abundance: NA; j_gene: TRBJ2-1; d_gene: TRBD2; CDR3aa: CAWISPQEQQPGLAETYNEQFF; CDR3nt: TGTGCCTGGATTTCCCCTCAGGAGCAGCAACCGGGACTAGCGGAGACTTACAATGAGCAGTTCTTC
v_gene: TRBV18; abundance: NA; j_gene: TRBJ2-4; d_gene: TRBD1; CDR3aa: CASSLDRGAENIQYF; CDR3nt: TGTGCCAGCTCCCTCGACAGGGGGGCGGAAAACATTCAGTACTTC
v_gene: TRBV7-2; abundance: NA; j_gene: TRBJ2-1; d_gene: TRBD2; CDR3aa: CASSLASSGGAYEQFF; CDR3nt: TGTGCCAGCAGCTTAGCTTCTAGCGGGGGGGCTTATGAGCAGTTCTTC
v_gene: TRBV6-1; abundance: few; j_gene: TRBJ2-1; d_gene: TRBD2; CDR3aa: CASSELAGGSYNEQFF; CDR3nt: TGTGCCAGCAGTGAATTAGCGGGAGGGTCCTACAATGAGCAGTTCTTC
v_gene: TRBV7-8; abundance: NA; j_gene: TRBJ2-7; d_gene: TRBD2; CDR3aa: CATSTTSGFYEQYF; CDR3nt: TGTGCCACCTCTACTACTAGCGGTTTCTACGAGCAGTACTTC
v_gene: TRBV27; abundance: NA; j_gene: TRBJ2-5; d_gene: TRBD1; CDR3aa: CASSEEMRGPPEETQYF; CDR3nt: TGTGCCAGCAGTGAGGAGATGAGGGGGCCCCCGGAAGAGACCCAGTACTTC
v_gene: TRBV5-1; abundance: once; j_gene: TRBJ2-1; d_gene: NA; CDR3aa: CASSSETGSYNEQFF; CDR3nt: TGCGCCAGCAGCTCTGAGACAGGCTCCTACAATGAGCAGTTCTTC
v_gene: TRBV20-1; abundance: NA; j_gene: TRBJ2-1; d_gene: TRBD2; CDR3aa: CSASSGGRYNEQFF; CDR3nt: TGCAGTGCTAGTTCGGGGGGGAGGTACAATGAGCAGTTCTTC
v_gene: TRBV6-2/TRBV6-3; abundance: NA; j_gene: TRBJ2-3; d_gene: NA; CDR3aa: CASSYGGSTDTQYF; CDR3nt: TGTGCCAGCAGTTATGGGGGGAGCACAGATACGCAGTATTTT
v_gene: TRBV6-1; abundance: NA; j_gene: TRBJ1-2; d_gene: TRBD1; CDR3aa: CASSETGLYGYTF; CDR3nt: TGTGCCAGCAGTGAGACAGGGCTCTATGGCTACACCTTC
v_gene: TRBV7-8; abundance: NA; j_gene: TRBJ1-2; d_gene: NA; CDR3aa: CASSLGPEDRNYGYTF; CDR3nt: TGTGCCAGCAGCTTAGGCCCCGAGGACAGAAACTATGGCTACACCTTC
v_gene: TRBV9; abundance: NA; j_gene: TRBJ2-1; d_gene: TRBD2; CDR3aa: CASSPRTSGRAGYNEQFF; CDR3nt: TGTGCCAGCAGCCCCCGGACTAGCGGGAGGGCCGGATATAATGAGCAGTTCTTC
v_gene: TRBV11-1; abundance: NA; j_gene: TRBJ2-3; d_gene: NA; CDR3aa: CASSLGWARDTQYF; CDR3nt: TGTGCCAGCAGCTTAGGGTGGGCTCGGGATACGCAGTATTTT
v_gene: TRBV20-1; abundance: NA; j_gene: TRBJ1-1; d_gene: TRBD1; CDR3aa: CSADRGRVAFF; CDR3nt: TGCAGTGCTGACAGGGGGCGCGTAGCTTTCTTT
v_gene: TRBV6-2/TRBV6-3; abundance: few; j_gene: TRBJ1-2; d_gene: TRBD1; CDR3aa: CASSSPRGRKSYGYTF; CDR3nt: TGTGCCAGCAGTTCTCCGAGGGGGCGAAAGTCCTATGGCTACACCTTC
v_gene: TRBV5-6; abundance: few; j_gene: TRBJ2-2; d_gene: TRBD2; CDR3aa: CASSLESSGTSRTGELFF; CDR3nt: TGTGCCAGCAGCTTGGAATCTAGCGGCACATCTAGGACCGGGGAGCTGTTTTTT
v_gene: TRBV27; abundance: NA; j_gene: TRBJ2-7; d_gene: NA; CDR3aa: CASSLGRSYEQYF; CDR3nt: TGTGCCAGCAGTTTGGGGCGATCCTACGAGCAGTACTTC
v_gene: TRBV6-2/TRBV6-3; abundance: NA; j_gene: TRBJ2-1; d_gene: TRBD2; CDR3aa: CASSYPRLAGVHNEQFF; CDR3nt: TGTGCCAGCAGTTACCCCAGACTAGCGGGGGTCCACAATGAGCAGTTCTTC
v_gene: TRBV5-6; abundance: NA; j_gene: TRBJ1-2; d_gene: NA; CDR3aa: CASSPVRGSNYGYTF; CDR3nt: TGTGCCAGCAGCCCGGTCCGGGGGTCTAACTATGGCTACACCTTC
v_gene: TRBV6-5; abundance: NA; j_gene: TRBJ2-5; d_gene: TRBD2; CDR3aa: CASSYSGGPRETQYF; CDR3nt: TGTGCCAGCAGTTACAGCGGGGGGCCGCGAGAGACCCAGTACTTC
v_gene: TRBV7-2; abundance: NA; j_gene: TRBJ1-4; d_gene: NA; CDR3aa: CASSTSSGASNEKLFF; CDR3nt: TGTGCCAGCAGCACCAGTTCAGGGGCATCTAATGAAAAACTGTTTTTT
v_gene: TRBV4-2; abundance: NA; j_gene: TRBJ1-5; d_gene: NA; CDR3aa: CASSQDNNQPQHF; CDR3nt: TGTGCCAGCAGCCAAGATAACAATCAGCCCCAGCATTTT
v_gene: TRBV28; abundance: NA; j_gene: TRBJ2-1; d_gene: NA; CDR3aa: CASKAWERSSYNEQFF; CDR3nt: TGTGCCAGCAAAGCGTGGGAGCGTAGCTCCTACAATGAGCAGTTCTTC
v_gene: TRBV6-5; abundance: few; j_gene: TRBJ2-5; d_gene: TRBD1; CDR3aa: CASTRDRDETQYF; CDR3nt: TGTGCCAGCACCCGGGACAGGGATGAGACCCAGTACTTC
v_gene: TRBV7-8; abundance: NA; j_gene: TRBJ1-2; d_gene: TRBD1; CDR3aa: CASSSTRTGYGYTF; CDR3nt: TGTGCCAGCAGCTCGACCCGGACAGGGTATGGCTACACCTTC
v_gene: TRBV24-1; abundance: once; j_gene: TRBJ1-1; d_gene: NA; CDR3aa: CATRSGTEAFF; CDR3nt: TGTGCCACCAGATCGGGCACTGAAGCTTTCTTT
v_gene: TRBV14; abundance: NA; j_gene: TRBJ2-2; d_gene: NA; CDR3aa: CASSQMPRQGIGELFF; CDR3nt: TGTGCCAGCAGCCAAATGCCGCGACAAGGAATCGGGGAGCTGTTTTTT
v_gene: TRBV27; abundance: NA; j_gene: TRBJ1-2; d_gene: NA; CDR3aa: CASSRNNEYGYTF; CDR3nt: TGTGCCAGCAGCAGAAACAATGAATATGGCTACACCTTC
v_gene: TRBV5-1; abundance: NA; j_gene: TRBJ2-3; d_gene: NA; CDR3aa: CASSAGTHTQYF; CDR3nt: TGCGCCAGCAGTGCGGGGACCCATACGCAGTATTTT
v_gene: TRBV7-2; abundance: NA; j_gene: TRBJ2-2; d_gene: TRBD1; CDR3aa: CASSLERTGLGGELFF; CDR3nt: TGTGCCAGCAGCTTAGAACGGACAGGGTTGGGCGGGGAGCTGTTTTTT
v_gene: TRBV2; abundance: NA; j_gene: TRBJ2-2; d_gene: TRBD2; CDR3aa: CASGGLTVPGELFF; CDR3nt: TGTGCCAGCGGGGGACTAACTGTCCCGGGGGAGCTGTTTTTT
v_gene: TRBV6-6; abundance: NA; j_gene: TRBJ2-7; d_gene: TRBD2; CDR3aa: CASSYTGLAVSYEQYF; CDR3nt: TGTGCCAGCAGTTACACTGGACTAGCGGTATCCTACGAGCAGTACTTC
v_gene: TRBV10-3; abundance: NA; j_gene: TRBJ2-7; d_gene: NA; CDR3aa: CAISDRGVSYEQYF; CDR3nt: TGTGCCATCAGTGACAGGGGTGTTTCCTACGAGCAGTACTTC
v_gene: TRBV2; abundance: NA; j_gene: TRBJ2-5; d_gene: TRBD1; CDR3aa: CASRGTGVTRETQYF; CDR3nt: TGTGCCAGCAGAGGTACAGGGGTAACCAGGGAGACCCAGTACTTC
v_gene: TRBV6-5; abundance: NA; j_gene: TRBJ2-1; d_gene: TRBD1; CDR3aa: CATRTGTHNEQFF; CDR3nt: TGTGCCACCAGGACAGGGACCCACAATGAGCAGTTCTTC
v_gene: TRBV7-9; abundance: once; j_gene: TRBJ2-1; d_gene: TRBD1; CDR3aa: CASSIGTGREWQFF; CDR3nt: TGTGCCAGCAGCATAGGGACAGGGCGGGAGTGGCAGTTCTTC
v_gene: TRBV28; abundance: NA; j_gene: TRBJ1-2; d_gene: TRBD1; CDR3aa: CASSLTLGTDNGYTF; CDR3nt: TGTGCCAGCAGTTTAACCCTGGGGACAGATAATGGCTACACCTTC
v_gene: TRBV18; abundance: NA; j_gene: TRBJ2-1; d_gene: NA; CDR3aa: CASSLTPGEQFF; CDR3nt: TGTGCCAGCTCCCTGACCCCGGGTGAGCAGTTCTTC
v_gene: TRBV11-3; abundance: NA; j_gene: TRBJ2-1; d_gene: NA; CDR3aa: CASSLALGDGNNEQFF; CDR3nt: TGTGCCAGCAGCTTAGCTCTAGGAGACGGAAACAATGAGCAGTTCTTC
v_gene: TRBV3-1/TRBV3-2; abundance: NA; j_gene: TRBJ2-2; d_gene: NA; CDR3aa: CASSQEASNTGELFF; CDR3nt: TGTGCCAGCAGCCAAGAAGCGTCGAACACCGGGGAGCTGTTTTTT
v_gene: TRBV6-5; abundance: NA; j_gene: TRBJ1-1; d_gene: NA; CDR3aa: CASQLSGAPEAFF; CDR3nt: TGTGCCAGCCAGTTATCGGGAGCCCCTGAAGCTTTCTTT
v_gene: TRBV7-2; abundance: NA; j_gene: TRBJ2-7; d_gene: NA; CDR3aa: CASSLAGAGPRAHEQYF; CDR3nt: TGTGCCAGCAGCTTAGCCGGAGCCGGGCCCAGGGCCCACGAGCAGTACTTC
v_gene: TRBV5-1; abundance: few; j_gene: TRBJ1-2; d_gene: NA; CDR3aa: CASSPEVVSSYGYTF; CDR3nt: TGCGCCAGCAGCCCCGAGGTGGTTTCTTCCTATGGCTACACCTTC
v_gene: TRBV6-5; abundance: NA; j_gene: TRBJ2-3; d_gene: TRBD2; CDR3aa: CASKAGATDTQYF; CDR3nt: TGTGCCAGCAAAGCGGGAGCTACAGATACGCAGTATTTT
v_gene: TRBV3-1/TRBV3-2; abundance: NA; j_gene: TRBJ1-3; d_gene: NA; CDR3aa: CASSQGVNSGNTIYF; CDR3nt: TGTGCCAGCAGCCAGGGAGTCAACTCTGGAAACACCATATATTTT
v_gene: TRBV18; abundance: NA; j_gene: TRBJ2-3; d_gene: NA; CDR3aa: CASSPNLQRGTDTQYF; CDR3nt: TGTGCCAGCTCACCCAACCTTCAGCGTGGCACAGATACGCAGTATTTT
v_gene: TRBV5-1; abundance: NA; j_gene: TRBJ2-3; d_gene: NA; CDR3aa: CASRQLTDTQYF; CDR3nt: TGCGCCAGCAGACAGCTCACAGATACGCAGTATTTT
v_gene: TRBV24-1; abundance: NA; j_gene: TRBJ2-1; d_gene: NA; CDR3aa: CATSTAGASYNEQFF; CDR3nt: TGTGCCACCTCTACGGCGGGGGCCTCCTACAATGAGCAGTTCTTC
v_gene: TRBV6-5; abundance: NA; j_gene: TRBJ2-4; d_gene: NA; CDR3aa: CASSRLGRGKNIQYF; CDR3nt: TGTGCCAGCAGCCGACTCGGCCGGGGCAAAAACATTCAGTACTTC
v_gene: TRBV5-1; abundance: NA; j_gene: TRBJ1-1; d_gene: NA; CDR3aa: CASSWGGVYTEAFF; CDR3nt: TGCGCCAGCAGCTGGGGGGGCGTTTATACTGAAGCTTTCTTT